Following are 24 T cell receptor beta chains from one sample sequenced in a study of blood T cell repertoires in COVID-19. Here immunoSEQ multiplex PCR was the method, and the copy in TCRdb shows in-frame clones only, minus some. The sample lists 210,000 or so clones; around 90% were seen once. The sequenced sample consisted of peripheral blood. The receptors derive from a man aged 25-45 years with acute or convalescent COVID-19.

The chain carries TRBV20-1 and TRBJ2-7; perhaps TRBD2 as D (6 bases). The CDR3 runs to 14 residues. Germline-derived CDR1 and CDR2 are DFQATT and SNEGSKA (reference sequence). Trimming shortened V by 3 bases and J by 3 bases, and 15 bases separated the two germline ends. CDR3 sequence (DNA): TGCAGTGCTAGTATACATACTAGCTACTACGAGCAGTACTTC. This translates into CSASIHTSYYEQYF.

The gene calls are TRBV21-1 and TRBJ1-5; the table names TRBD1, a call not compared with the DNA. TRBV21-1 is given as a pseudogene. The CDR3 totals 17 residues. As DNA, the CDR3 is TGTGCCAGCAGCAAATCGGGCCGGTACAGGGGGAATCAGCCCCAGCATTTT. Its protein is CASSKSGRYRGNQPQHF.

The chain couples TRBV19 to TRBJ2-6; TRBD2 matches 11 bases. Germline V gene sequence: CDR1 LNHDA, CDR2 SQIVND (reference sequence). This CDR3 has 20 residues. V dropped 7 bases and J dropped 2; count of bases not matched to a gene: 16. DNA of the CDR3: TGTGCCAGTAAAGACTCTAAAGTGGTAGCGGGGGGGCCTGGGGCCAACGTCCTGACTTTC. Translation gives CASKDSKVVAGGPGANVLTF.

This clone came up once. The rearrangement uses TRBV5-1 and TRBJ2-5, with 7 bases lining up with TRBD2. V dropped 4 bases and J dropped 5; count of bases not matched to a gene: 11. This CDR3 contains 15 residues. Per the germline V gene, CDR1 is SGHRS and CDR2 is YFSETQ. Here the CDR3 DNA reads TGCGCCAGCAGCCCGGGGGGAGGGCTTGGGGAGACCCAGTACTTC. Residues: CASSPGGGLGETQYF.

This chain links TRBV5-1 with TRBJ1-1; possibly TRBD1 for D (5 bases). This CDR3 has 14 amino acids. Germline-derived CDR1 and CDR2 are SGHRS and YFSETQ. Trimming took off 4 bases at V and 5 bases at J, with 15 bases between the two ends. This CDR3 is CASSEGVRDTEAFF. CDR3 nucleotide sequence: TGCGCCAGCAGCGAAGGGGTAAGGGATACTGAAGCTTTCTTT.

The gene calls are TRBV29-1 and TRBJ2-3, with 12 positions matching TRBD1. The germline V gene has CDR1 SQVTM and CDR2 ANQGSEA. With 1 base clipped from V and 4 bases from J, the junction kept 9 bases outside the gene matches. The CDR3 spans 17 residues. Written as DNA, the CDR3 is TGCAGCGTTGAAGTAGCTCCGGGACAGGGGGCCGCAGATACGCAGTATTTT. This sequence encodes CSVEVAPGQGAADTQYF.

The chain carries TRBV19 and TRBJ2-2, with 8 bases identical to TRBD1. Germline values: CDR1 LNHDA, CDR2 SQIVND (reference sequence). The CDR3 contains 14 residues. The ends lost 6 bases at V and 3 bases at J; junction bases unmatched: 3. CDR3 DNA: TGTGCCAGTAGCCGACAGGGGTACACCGGGGAGCTGTTTTTT. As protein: CASSRQGYTGELFF.

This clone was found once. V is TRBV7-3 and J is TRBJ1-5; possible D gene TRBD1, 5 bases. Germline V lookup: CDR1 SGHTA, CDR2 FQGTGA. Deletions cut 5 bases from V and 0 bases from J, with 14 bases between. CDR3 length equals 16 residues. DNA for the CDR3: TGTGCCAGCAGCGCCTACAGGAAATATAGCAATCAGCCCCAGCATTTT. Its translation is CASSAYRKYSNQPQHF.

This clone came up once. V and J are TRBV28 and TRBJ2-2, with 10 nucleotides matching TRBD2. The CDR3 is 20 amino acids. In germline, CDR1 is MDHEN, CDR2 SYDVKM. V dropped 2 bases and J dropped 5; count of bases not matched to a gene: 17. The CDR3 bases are TGTGCCAGCAGTTTACTAATATCACTAGCGGGACCCCCAAGTACCGGGGAGCTGTTTTTT. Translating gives CASSLLISLAGPPSTGELFF.

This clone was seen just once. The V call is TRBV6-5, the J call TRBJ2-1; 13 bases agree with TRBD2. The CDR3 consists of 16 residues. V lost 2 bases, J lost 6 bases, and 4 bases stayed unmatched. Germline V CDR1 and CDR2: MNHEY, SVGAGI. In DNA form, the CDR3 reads TGTGCCAGCAGTTACCGGACTAGCGGGAGAGGCAATGAGCAGTTCTTC. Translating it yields CASSYRTSGRGNEQFF.

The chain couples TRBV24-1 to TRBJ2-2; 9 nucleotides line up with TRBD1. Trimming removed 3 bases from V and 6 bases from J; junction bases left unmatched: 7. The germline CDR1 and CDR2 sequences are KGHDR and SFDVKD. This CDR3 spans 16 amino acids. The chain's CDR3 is CATSDPHRGRAGELFF. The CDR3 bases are TGTGCCACCAGTGATCCCCACAGGGGGCGAGCCGGGGAGCTGTTTTTT.

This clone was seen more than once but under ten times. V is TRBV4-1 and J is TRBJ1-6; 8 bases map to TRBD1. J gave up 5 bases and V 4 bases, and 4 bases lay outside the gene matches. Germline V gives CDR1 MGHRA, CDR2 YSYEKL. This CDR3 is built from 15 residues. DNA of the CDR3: TGCGCCAGCAGCCCTCAGGACAGGGATAATTCACCCCTCCACTTT. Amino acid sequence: CASSPQDRDNSPLHF.

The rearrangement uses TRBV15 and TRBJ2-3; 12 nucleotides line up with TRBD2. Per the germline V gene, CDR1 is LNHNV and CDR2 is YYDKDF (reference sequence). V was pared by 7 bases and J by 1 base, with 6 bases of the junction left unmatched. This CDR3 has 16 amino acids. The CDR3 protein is CATNTRLAGGTDTQYF. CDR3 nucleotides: TGTGCCACCAACACCCGACTAGCGGGAGGCACAGATACGCAGTATTTT.

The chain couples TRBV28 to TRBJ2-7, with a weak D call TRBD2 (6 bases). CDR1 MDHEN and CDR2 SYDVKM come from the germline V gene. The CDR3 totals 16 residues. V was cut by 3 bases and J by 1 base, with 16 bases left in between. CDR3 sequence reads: CASSFTAGTLSYEQYF. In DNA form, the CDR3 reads TGTGCCAGCAGTTTCACGGCGGGAACCCTTTCCTACGAGCAGTACTTC.

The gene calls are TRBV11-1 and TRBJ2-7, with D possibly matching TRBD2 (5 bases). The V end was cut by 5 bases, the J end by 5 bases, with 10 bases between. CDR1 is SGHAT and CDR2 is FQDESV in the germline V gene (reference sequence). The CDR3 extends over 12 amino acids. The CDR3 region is CASSHAGDEQYF. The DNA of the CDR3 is TGTGCCAGCAGCCATGCGGGTGACGAGCAGTACTTC.

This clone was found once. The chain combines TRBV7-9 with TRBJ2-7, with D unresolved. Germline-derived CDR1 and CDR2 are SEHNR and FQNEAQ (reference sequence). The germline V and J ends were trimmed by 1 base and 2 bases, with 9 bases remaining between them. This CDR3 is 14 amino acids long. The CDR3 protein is CASSLVNTPYEQYF. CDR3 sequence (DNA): TGTGCCAGCAGCTTAGTGAACACCCCCTACGAGCAGTACTTC.

Here the CDR3 reads CASSPAGQLYSNQPQHF. The CDR3 DNA reads TGTGCCAGCAGTCCGGCGGGACAGCTGTATAGCAATCAGCCCCAGCATTTT. The chain uses TRBV28 and TRBJ1-5, with 7 bases aligning to TRBD1. Unmatched junction bases numbered 10, after V lost 5 bases and J lost 0 bases. Per germline, CDR1 MDHEN and CDR2 SYDVKM. There are 17 residues in the CDR3. The complete variable domain, with remaining parts taken from reference TRBV28 and TRBJ1-5, reads DVKVTQSSRYLVKRTGEKVFLECVQDMDHENMFWYRQDPGLGLRLIYFSYDVKMKEKGDIPEGYSVSREKKERFSLILESASTNQTSMYLCASSPAGQLYSNQPQHFGDGTRLSIL.

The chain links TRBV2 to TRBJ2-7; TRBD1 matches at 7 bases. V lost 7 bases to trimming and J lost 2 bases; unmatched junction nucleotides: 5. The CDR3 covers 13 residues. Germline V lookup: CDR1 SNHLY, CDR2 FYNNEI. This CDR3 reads CASKGQPTYEQYF. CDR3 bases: TGTGCCAGCAAGGGACAGCCAACCTACGAGCAGTACTTC.

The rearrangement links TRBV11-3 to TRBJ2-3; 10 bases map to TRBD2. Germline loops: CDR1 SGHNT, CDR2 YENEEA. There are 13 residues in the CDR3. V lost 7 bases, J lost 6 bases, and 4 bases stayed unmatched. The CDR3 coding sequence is TGTGCCAGCAAGGCTAGCGGGGGTGATACGCAGTATTTT. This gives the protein CASKASGGDTQYF.

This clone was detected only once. The CDR3 bases are TGTGCCAGCAGCCAAACATTTTACGAGCAGTACTTC. It is translated as CASSQTFYEQYF. The rearrangement links TRBV3-1 (or the pseudogene TRBV3-2) to TRBJ2-7; no firm D call. The CDR3 is 12 amino acids. The germline gives CDR1 LGHDT, CDR2 YNNKEL (reference sequence). The V and J ends lost 2 bases and 4 bases respectively, with 6 bases between them.

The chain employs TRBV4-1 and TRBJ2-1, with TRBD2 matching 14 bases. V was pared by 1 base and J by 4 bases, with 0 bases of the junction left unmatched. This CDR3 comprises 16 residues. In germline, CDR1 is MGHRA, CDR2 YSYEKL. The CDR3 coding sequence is TGCGCCAGCAGCCAAGGACTAGCGGGAGGGTACAATGAGCAGTTCTTC. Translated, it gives CASSQGLAGGYNEQFF.

The CDR3 loop is CASSLQRLRVRDEQYF. The CDR3 coding sequence is TGTGCCAGCAGCTTACAGAGGCTGAGGGTGAGAGACGAGCAGTACTTC. The rearrangement links TRBV11-2 to TRBJ2-7; possibly TRBD2 for D (5 bases). The V end was cut by 2 bases, the J end by 5 bases, with 19 bases between. CDR1 and CDR2 from the germline V gene are SGHAT and FQNNGV. The CDR3 is made up of 16 amino acids. The full variable domain, rest sourced from reference TRBV11-2 and TRBJ2-7, is EAGVAQSPRYKIIEKRQSVAFWCNPISGHATLYWYQQILGQGPKLLIQFQNNGVVDDSQLPKDRFSAERLKGVDSTLKIQPAKLEDSAVYLCASSLQRLRVRDEQYFGPGTRLTVT.

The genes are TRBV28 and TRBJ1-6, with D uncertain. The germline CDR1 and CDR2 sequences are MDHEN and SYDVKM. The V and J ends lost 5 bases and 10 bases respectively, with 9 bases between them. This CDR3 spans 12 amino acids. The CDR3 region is CASSLIRSPLHF. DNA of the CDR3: TGTGCCAGCAGTCTAATAAGATCACCCCTCCACTTT.

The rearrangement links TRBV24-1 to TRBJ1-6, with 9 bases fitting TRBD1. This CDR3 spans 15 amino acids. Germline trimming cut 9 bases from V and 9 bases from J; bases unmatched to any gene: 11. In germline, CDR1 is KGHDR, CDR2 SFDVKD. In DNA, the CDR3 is TGTGCCACCCCTATAGCCGGGACAGGGACTTCACCCCTCCACTTT. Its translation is CATPIAGTGTSPLHF.